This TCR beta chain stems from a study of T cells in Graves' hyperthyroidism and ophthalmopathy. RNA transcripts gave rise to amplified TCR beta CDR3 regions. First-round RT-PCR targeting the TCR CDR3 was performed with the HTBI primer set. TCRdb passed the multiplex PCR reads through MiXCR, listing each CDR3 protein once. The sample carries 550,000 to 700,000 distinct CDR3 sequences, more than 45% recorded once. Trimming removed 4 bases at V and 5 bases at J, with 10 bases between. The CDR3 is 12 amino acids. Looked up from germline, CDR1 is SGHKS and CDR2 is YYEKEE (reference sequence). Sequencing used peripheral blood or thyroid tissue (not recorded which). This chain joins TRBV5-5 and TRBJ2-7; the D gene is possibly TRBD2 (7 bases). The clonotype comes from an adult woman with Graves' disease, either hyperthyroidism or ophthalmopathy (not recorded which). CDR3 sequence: CASSIGGDEQYF. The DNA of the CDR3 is TGTGCCAGCAGCATAGGGGGGGACGAGCAGTACTTC. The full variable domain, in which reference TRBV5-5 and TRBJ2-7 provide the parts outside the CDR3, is DAGVTQSPTHLIKTRGQQVTLRCSPISGHKSVSWYQQVLGQGPQFIFQYYEKEERGRGNFPDRFSARQFPNYSSELNVNALLLGDSALYLCASSIGGDEQYFGPGTRLTVT.